Listed below are T cell receptor beta chains from one sample, sequenced in a study of CD8 T cells in ankylosing spondylitis. MiXCR, applied by TCRdb to the 5' RACE reads, yields one record per CDR3 protein. The table shows roughly 700,000 distinct CDR3 sequences, with 15% to 20% occurring only once. The sample was blood, either unsorted or a sorted T cell fraction (not recorded which). The source is a male donor with ankylosing spondylitis. Each CDR3 is given with its conserved first and last residue.

V gene	J gene	CDR3 protein
TRBV12-3/TRBV12-4	TRBJ2-3	CASNSGSGVGTDTQYF
TRBV4-1	TRBJ2-3	CASSQDLASGGRSRQYF
TRBV13	TRBJ1-2	CASSFGEGQYGYTF
TRBV20-1	TRBJ2-7	CSARDLHREYEQYF
TRBV7-8	TRBJ2-1	CASSLSTSYNEQFF
TRBV20-1	TRBJ1-2	CSAREPKNYGYTF
TRBV7-6	TRBJ2-7	CASSSGGQIYEQYF
TRBV16	TRBJ1-2	CASSQSQGAGNYGYTF
TRBV2	TRBJ1-2	CASSRGTGQGYGYTF
TRBV5-6	TRBJ2-7	CASSSRVWGDYEQYF
TRBV5-1	TRBJ2-2	CASSPNSGKTASRAGELFF
TRBV6-5	TRBJ1-2	CASSLLDRVDYGYTF
TRBV27	TRBJ2-1	CASSPQGASDLGEQFF
TRBV7-9	TRBJ2-3	CASSLASSGGATDTQYF
TRBV4-2	TRBJ2-4	CASSQDQLAKNIQYF
TRBV9	TRBJ2-1	CASSAGPLADEQFF
TRBV7-2	TRBJ2-1	CASSISGSYNEQFF
TRBV28	TRBJ2-5	CASSYRDFQETQYF
TRBV12-3/TRBV12-4	TRBJ1-3	CASRIQGAQGNTIYF
TRBV9	TRBJ1-1	CASSVGADPGRNTEAFF
TRBV20-1	TRBJ2-7	CSARGLAGDSYEQYF
TRBV16	TRBJ2-1	CASSQYGGYNEQFF
TRBV10-3	TRBJ2-3	CAISDPRTGTDTQYF
TRBV4-2	TRBJ2-2	CASSQDVVGKYTGELFF
TRBV20-1	TRBJ1-1	CSARVLGNTEAFF
TRBV5-6	TRBJ2-3	CASSLDYFGDTDTQYF
TRBV4-1	TRBJ2-1	CASSQGLAGGNEQFF
TRBV10-3	TRBJ2-1	CAIGLAGETDEQFF
TRBV5-6	TRBJ2-5	CASSLIRSGTQYF